The entry that follows covers one T cell receptor (beta chain) sequence. Its antigen is unidentified. These data come from a study of Tregs in tolerant kidney transplant recipients. Whole-study findings and limits: Activated donor B cell expansion appeared to reveal the most relevant donor-specific TCRbeta repertoire.

CDR1 MNHEY and CDR2 SVGAGI come from the germline V gene. V lost 7 bases to trimming and J lost 6 bases, with 11 bases between them. The CDR3 has 12 residues. TCRdb keeps only in-frame clones here, not all; method: immunoSEQ multiplex PCR. This sample has approximately 60,000 clones, with over 70% found just once. The sequence was obtained from a human donor in good health. Material: CD4+ T cells from blood. The chain links TRBV6-5 to TRBJ2-3; the D gene is possibly TRBD1 (6 bases). In DNA form, the CDR3 reads TGTGCCAGCAAACAGGGTTACGATACGCAGTATTTT. It translates to CASKQGYDTQYF.